This is a list of T cell receptor beta chains from one sample in a study of cytotoxic CD8 clonotypes in ibrutinib-treated CLL. Libraries were prepared by immunoSEQ multiplex PCR; TCRdb keeps only in-frame clonotypes and omits some of them. The sample includes about 63,000 clones, around 52% seen only once; the top ten take over 12%. Sequencing was performed on PBMCs, taken after 12 months of ibrutinib treatment. Every receptor here comes from a human donor with chronic lymphocytic leukemia. CDR3s leave out the opening cysteine and the closing phenylalanine or tryptophan.

v_call	cdr3_aa
TRBV6-1	ASTNQGGNQPQH
TRBV25-1	ASSDSSGNRQETQY
TRBV4-1	ASSQDTSLGGGFWAV
TRBV27	ASSLSGATDTQY
TRBV18	ASSPLAEVNEQF
TRBV4-3	ASSQKRRAFRDEQF
TRBV2	ASKRDTGELF
TRBV13	ASSPVPGQGEQY
TRBV27	ASSWGTSGRSRELF
TRBV6-1	ASSGGSGRARELF
TRBV19	ASNLRGGWLPDTQY
TRBV5-1	ASSSGPAVGETQY
TRBV11-2	ASSPSGTFTDTQY
TRBV4-2	ASSQETGAGEAF
TRBV6-5	ASSKDPYGQY
TRBV28	ASSLWDRGNTEAF
TRBV27	ASSLYSQLREQY
TRBV11-2	ASRSGTGLGETQY
TRBV28	AIAGGRNTEAF
TRBV18	ASSQGPGANQPQH
TRBV10-3	AISSGTGRVTEAF
TRBV10-3	AISEPGVGNTIY
TRBV5-4	ASSSGTVFHGYT
TRBV19	ASSNLGTYEQY
TRBV27	ASSQTGTTYSGANVLT
TRBV6-6	ASSRTGVTEAF
TRBV6-1	ASSGDRQETQY
TRBV5-5	ASSLEGQSLAKNIQY
TRBV5-5	ASSTPGQAGYEQY
TRBV27	ASSFGLTGLETQY
TRBV5-1	ASSLAGGPTFGGYT
TRBV27	ASSPQTGFGLTEAF
TRBV2	ASSEGQGPRREQF
TRBV19	AIQEHPNEKLF
TRBV19	ASSNAHSGLYAEAF
TRBV18	ASSPSGQSNTEAF
TRBV6-5	ASSYSMGSFAYEQY
TRBV9	ASSVRIGTDTQY
TRBV6-4	ASSPGQSTDTQY
TRBV25-1	ASSESRWDTGELF
TRBV19	ASSIGPTGVSGELF
TRBV5-6	ASSLEGEAF